Listed below are T cell receptor beta chains from one sample, sequenced in a study of immune evolution from preneoplasia to lung adenocarcinoma. The data were produced by immunoSEQ multiplex PCR, yet TCRdb's version contains in-frame clones alone and is incomplete. The table shows about 2,000 clones, with just under 80% occurring only once. The sequencing sample was made of FFPE normal lung tissue adjacent to the tumor. The origin of the receptors is a person aged 60 to 70 with lung adenocarcinoma. The CDR3 runs from the conserved cysteine through the conserved F or W. The order of the fields is CDR3 length, J gene, clone size, D gene, V gene, CDR3 DNA, CDR3 protein. The D gene is left open where the match is weak. The listing skips clone size in some rows; elsewhere it reads once, few, many or a size class.

len: 13; j_gene: TRBJ1-1; abundance: -; d_gene: -; v_gene: TRBV29-1; CDR3nt: TGCAGCGTACGAGGGCACACGAACACTGAAGCTTTCTTT; CDR3aa: CSVRGHTNTEAFF
len: 14; j_gene: TRBJ1-1; abundance: -; d_gene: -; v_gene: TRBV14; CDR3nt: TGTGCCAGCAGCCAAGATCCAGCTTCAGCTGAAGCTTTCTTT; CDR3aa: CASSQDPASAEAFF
len: 13; j_gene: TRBJ2-7; abundance: -; d_gene: -; v_gene: TRBV7-9; CDR3nt: TGTGCCAGCAGCTGGGGTCAAAGCAAGGGGCAGTACTTC; CDR3aa: CASSWGQSKGQYF
len: 16; j_gene: TRBJ2-7; abundance: -; d_gene: -; v_gene: TRBV21-1; CDR3nt: TGTGCCAGCAGCAAAGGACCAGGGGGTTTTTTCTACGAGCAGTACTTC; CDR3aa: CASSKGPGGFFYEQYF
len: 15; j_gene: TRBJ1-1; abundance: -; d_gene: -; v_gene: TRBV30; CDR3nt: TGTGCCTGGACAAGGCGAGGGGCCCCGAACACTGAAGCTTTCTTT; CDR3aa: CAWTRRGAPNTEAFF
len: 15; j_gene: TRBJ2-3; abundance: -; d_gene: TRBD2; v_gene: TRBV9; CDR3nt: TGTGCCAGCAGCAGTCTAGCGGGAGGGTCAGATACGCAGTATTTT; CDR3aa: CASSSLAGGSDTQYF
len: 14; j_gene: TRBJ2-7; abundance: -; d_gene: -; v_gene: TRBV11-2; CDR3nt: TGTGCCAGCAGCTCCCAGCAGGGCCGCCACGAGCAGTACTTC; CDR3aa: CASSSQQGRHEQYF
len: 13; j_gene: TRBJ1-1; abundance: -; d_gene: -; v_gene: TRBV30; CDR3nt: TGTGCCTGGGCGGACAGCCATAACACTGAAGCTTTCTTT; CDR3aa: CAWADSHNTEAFF
len: 13; j_gene: TRBJ1-2; abundance: -; d_gene: TRBD1; v_gene: TRBV7-9; CDR3nt: TGTGCCAGCAGCTTTGGACAGGATTATGGCTACACCTTC; CDR3aa: CASSFGQDYGYTF
len: 16; j_gene: TRBJ2-1; abundance: once; d_gene: -; v_gene: TRBV7-9; CDR3nt: TGTGCCAGCAGCTCACCTGAGGGTACAGGGATGAATGAGCAGTTCTTC; CDR3aa: CASSSPEGTGMNEQFF
len: 17; j_gene: TRBJ1-3; abundance: -; d_gene: -; v_gene: TRBV7-8; CDR3nt: TGTGCCAGCAGCTTATCTGGTTCCTATAGCTCTGGAAACACCATATATTTT; CDR3aa: CASSLSGSYSSGNTIYF
len: 14; j_gene: TRBJ2-5; abundance: once; d_gene: -; v_gene: TRBV11-2; CDR3nt: TGTGCCAGCAGCTATCAGCGGGCCCAAGAGACCCAGTACTTC; CDR3aa: CASSYQRAQETQYF
len: 17; j_gene: TRBJ1-1; abundance: -; d_gene: TRBD1; v_gene: TRBV6-1; CDR3nt: TGTGCCAGCAGTGAGCGTCGGGACAGGGTGCAGAACACTGAAGCTTTCTTT; CDR3aa: CASSERRDRVQNTEAFF
len: 17; j_gene: TRBJ2-5; abundance: -; d_gene: TRBD1; v_gene: TRBV12-5; CDR3nt: TGTGCTAGTGGTTTAAGGGCGTGGGGACAGGGGGCAGAGACCCAGTACTTC; CDR3aa: CASGLRAWGQGAETQYF